The T cell receptor (beta chain) under discussion was sequenced for a study of blood T cells in healthy people across ages. Study information: T cells yielded about one barcoded beta molecule per two cells through template switching. Overall study results and limits: Age showed a roughly linear inverse relationship with TCR beta diversity per million T cells. Long-lived donors exceeded aged donors in naive CD4+ cells and diversity.

For the second PCR, which ran for about 6 to 11 cycles, a sample-barcoded 5' primer and a J-beta primer mix were used. Sequencing of every sample gave 3 million or more CDR3-containing paired-end reads. TCRdb called the 5' RACE reads again in MiXCR, with one record for every CDR3 protein. Among approximately 820,000 distinct CDR3 sequences, under 45% were seen once, and the ten largest hold roughly a fifth. The CDR3 loop spans 12 amino acids. The germline V gene encodes CDR1 LNHNV and CDR2 YYDKDF (reference sequence). Trimming pared 5 bases from V and 9 bases from J, leaving 11 bases between. Notes on this clonotype: Its antigen remains unidentified.

The V gene is TRBV15, the J gene TRBJ2-1; TRBD2 is a possible D gene (6 bases). This TCR came from a man between 60 and 70 years old in good health. The specimen sequenced was blood. The CDR3 DNA reads TGTGCCACCAGCCCTTTGGAGGGTGAGCAGTTCTTC. Its translation is CATSPLEGEQFF.